Sequencing of this TCR beta chain was carried out in a study of blood T cells in healthy people across ages. Whole-study findings and limits: A greater number of naive CD4+ cells and higher diversity distinguished long-lived donors from aged donors.

Remarks on this clonotype: Its antigen remains unknown.

Trimming stripped 2 bases from V and 3 bases from J, with 15 bases between. Germline V gene data show CDR1 as MDHEN and CDR2 as SYDVKM. The CDR3 consists of 16 residues. A sample-barcoded 5' primer and a J-beta primer mix were used in a second PCR of about 6 to 11 cycles. Per-sample output comprised a minimum of 3 million paired-end reads containing CDR3. Each CDR3 protein is one row after TCRdb ran MiXCR on the 5' RACE reads. The data show about 1 million distinct CDR3 sequences, around 27% seen once. The same data also contributed to another study, on T cells of mothers and their children. That investigation notes: Some 3 million TCR beta reads per child versus over 10 million per mother.

The receptor comes from a girl aged 2-10 years in good health. Sequencing used blood. The rearrangement joins TRBV28 to TRBJ2-3, with D maybe TRBD1 (6 bases). Here the CDR3 DNA reads TGTGCCAGCAGTTTAATGGGCAGGGGCCCGACAGATACGCAGTATTTT. This encodes CASSLMGRGPTDTQYF.